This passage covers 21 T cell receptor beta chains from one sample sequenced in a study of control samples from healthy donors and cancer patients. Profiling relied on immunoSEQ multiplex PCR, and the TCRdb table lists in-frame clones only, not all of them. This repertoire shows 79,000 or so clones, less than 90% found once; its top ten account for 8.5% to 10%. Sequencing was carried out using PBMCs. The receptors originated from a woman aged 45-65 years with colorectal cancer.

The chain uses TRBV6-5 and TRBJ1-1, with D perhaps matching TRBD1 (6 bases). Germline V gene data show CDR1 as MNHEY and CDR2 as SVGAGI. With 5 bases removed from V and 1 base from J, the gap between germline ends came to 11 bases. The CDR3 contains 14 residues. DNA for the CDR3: TGTGCCAGCAGTCAACAGGGAGGGAACACTGAAGCTTTCTTT. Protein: CASSQQGGNTEAFF.

For the CDR3, the DNA is TGTGCCAGCAGTGTATTCAGGGAGGTAGCTAACTATGGCTACACCTTC. It specifies CASSVFREVANYGYTF. This chain joins TRBV6-1 and TRBJ1-2; TRBD1 might be the D (5 bases). Germline CDR1 reads MNHNS; CDR2 reads SASEGT. This CDR3 spans 16 amino acids. V dropped 4 bases and J dropped 0 bases, with 15 bases sitting between them.

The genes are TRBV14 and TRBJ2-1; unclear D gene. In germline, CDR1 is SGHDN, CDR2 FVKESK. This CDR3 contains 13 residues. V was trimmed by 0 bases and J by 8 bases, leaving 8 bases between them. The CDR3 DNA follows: TGTGCCAGCAGCCAAGAAGGCCAGCATGAGCAGTTCTTC. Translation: CASSQEGQHEQFF.

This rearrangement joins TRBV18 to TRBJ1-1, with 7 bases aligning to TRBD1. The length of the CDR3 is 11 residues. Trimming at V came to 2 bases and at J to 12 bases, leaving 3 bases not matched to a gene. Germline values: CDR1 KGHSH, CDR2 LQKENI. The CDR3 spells CASSPDRATFF. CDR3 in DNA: TGTGCCAGCTCACCAGACAGGGCGACTTTCTTT.

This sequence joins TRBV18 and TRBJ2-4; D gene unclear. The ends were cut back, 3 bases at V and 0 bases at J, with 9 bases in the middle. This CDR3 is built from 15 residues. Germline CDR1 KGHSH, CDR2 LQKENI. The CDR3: CASSPQRLAKNIQYF. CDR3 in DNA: TGTGCCAGCTCACCTCAGAGGCTAGCCAAAAACATTCAGTACTTC.

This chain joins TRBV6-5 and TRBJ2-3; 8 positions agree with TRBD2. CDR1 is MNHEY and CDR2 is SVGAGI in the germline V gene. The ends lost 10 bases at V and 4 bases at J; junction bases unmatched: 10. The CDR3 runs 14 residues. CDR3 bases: TGTGCCACCCTCGGGGGGGCGTACGCAGATACGCAGTATTTT. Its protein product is CATLGGAYADTQYF.

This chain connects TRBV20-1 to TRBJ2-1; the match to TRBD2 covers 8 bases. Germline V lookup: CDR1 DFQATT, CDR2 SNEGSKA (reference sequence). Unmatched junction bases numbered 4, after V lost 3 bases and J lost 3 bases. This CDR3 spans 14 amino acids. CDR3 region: CSASRSGVYNEQFF. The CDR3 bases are TGCAGTGCTAGTCGTAGCGGGGTCTACAATGAGCAGTTCTTC.

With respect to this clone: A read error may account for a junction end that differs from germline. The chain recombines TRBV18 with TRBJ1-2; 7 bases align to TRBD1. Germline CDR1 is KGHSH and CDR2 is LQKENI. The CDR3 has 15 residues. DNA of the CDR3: TGTGCCAGCTCACCACCTACAGGGGACCTTTCCGCTAATGGCTTC. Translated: CASSPPTGDLSANGF.

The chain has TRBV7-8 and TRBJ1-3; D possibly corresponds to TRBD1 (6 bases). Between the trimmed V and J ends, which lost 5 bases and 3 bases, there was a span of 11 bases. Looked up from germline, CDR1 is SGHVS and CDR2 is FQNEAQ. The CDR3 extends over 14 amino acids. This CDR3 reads CASSQQGGGNTIYF. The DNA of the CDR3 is TGTGCCAGCAGCCAACAGGGTGGTGGAAACACCATATATTTT.

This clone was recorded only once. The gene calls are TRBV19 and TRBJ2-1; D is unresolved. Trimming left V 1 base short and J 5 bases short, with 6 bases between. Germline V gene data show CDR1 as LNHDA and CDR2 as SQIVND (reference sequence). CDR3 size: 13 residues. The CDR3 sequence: CASSIAGDNEQFF. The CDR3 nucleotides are TGTGCCAGTAGTATAGCAGGTGACAATGAGCAGTTCTTC.

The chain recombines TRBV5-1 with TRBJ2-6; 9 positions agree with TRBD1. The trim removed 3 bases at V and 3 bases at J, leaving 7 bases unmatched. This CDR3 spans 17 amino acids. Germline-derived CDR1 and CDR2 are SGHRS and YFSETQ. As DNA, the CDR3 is TGCGCCAGCAGCTACGGGACAGGGCTGATTGGGGCCAACGTCCTGACTTTC. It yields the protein CASSYGTGLIGANVLTF.

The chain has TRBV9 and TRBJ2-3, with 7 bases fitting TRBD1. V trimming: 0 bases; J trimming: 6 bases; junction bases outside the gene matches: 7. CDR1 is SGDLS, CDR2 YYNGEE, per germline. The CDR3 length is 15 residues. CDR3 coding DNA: TGTGCCAGCAGCGTAGGAGGGGGCCAAGTGGATACGCAGTATTTT. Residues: CASSVGGGQVDTQYF.

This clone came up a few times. The CDR3 here is CASSLEGQGNTEAFF. The CDR3 nucleotides read TGCGCCAGCAGCTTGGAGGGACAGGGGAACACTGAAGCTTTCTTT. The chain employs TRBV5-1 and TRBJ1-1, with TRBD1 identical over 9 bases. This CDR3 is 15 amino acids long. Germline trimming cut 0 bases from V and 1 base from J; bases unmatched to any gene: 1. Per germline, CDR1 SGHRS and CDR2 YFSETQ.

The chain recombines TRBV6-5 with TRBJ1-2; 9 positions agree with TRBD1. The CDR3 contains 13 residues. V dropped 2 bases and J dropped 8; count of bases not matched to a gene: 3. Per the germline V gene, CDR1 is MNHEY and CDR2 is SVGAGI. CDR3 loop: CASSYPGQGGYTF. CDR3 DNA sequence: TGTGCCAGCAGTTACCCGGGACAGGGAGGCTACACCTTC.

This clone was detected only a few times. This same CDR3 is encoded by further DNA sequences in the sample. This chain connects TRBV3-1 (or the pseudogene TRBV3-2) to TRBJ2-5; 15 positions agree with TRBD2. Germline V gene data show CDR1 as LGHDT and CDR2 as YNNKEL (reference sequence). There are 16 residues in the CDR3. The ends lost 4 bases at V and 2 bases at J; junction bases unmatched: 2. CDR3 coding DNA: TGTGCCAGCAGCCTCGGACTAGCGGGGGGGCAAGAGACCCAGTACTTC. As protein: CASSLGLAGGQETQYF.

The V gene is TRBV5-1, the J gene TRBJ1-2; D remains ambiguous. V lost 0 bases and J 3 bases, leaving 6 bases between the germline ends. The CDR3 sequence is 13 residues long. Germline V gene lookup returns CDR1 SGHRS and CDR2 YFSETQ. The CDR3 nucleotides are TGCGCCAGCAGCTTGGGGCAGTACTATGGCTACACCTTC. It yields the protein CASSLGQYYGYTF.

CDR3 bases: TGTGCCAGCAGCCCATCTGGAGATACGCAGTATTTT. This sequence encodes CASSPSGDTQYF. The chain joins TRBV7-2 to TRBJ2-3; no firm D call. V lost 5 bases to trimming and J lost 5 bases, with 8 bases between them. Germline V gene lookup returns CDR1 SGHTA and CDR2 FQGNSA. CDR3 length: 12 residues.

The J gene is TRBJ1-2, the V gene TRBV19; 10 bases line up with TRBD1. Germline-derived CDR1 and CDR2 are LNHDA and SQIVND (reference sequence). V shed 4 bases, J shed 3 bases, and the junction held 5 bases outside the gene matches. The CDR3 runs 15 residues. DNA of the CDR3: TGTGCCAGTAGTACACGGACAGGGGGGGACTATGGCTACACCTTC. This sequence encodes CASSTRTGGDYGYTF.

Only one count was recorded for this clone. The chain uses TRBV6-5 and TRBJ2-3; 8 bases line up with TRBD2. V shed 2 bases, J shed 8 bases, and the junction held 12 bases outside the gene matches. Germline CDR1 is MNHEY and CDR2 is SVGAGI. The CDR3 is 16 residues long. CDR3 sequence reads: CASSYQPGGGRGTQYF. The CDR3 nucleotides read TGTGCCAGCAGTTACCAACCTGGCGGGGGGAGAGGTACGCAGTATTTT.

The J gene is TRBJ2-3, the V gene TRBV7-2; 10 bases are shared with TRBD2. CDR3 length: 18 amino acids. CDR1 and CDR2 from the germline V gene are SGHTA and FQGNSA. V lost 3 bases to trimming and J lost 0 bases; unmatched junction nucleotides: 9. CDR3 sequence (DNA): TGTGCCAGCAGCTTCCCCAGCGGGGGGGATACTAGCACAGATACGCAGTATTTT. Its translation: CASSFPSGGDTSTDTQYF. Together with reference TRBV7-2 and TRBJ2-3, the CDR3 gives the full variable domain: GAGVSQSPSNKVTEKGKDVELRCDPISGHTALYWYRQSLGQGLEFLIYFQGNSAPDKSGLPSDRFSAERTGGSVSTLTIQRTQQEDSAVYLCASSFPSGGDTSTDTQYFGPGTRLTVL.

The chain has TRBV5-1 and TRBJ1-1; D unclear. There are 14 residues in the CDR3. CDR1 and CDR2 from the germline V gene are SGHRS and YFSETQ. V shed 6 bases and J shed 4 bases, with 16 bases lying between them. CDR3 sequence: CASTLDGTGTEAFF. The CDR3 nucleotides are TGCGCCAGCACCTTAGATGGAACCGGCACTGAAGCTTTCTTT.